This T cell receptor (beta chain) was retrieved from a study of T cell responses to AZD1222 COVID-19 vaccine listed by TCRdb under 2021. Background for the entire study: A total of 233 trial participants underwent TCR sequencing, of whom nearly 210 had received two doses of AZD1222 and around 25 had received two doses of the MenACWY control vaccine. Enrollment into the trials was organized by age into subgroups of 18-55, 56-69 and 70-plus years, and those subgroups contained roughly 160, 29 and 62 TCR-sequenced participants, respectively.

General conclusions and limits of the study: Because no samples from the day 14 peak response were available, repertoires could be characterized only after the peak T cell response. In the small 56-69-year group, the increase in depth fell short of significance, most likely because of low power. Reportedly, almost half of the unique spike-specific TCRs recognized epitopes lying outside the regions that are mutated in the B.1.351 and B.1.1.7 variants. Participants were mostly white British, with more females than males. The authors suggested clonal diversity may have been underestimated. A significant rise in spike-specific TCR breadth and depth was observed after two AZD1222 doses relative to day 0 and relative to MenACWY recipients. The whole spike protein was spanned by vaccine-associated CD4 TCRs, and dominant responses were seen in regions 160-218 and 743-854. Conclusions about previously exposed vaccinees were limited because only a handful of AZD1222 recipients were SARS-CoV-2 seropositive at baseline.

About this clone itself: The antigen it binds to is not known. Within one base of it there is no much larger clone, and no base qualities were kept.

The CDR3 regions of human TCRbeta chains were subjected to immunosequencing. Under the source paper's analysis protocol: Repertoire TCRs were checked for matches against a reference library of SARS-CoV-2-specific TCRs that had been generated using the MIRA antigen-specificity platform. Breadth was defined as the fraction of unique TCRs that were SARS-CoV-2-associated, and depth was defined as the fraction of total T cells that were SARS-CoV-2-associated. Using the MIRA data, each spike-specific TCR was mapped to the spike region that the TCR reacts to and placed in a CD4 or CD8 class. Log10-transformed breadth and depth values were compared by one-way ANOVA with Sidak's multiple comparisons tests. TCRdb stores this immuneACCESS table with in-frame sequences only. Part of the clones is absent; in the studies checked, under half of the shortfall reflects unresolved V genes, and no reason is known for the rest. D and trimming come from the DNA, and the V and J calls and clone size come from that table. This sample lists roughly 140,000 clones; 85% to 90% were detected once. Approximately 1.6% of the sample is held by the ten biggest clonotypes.

This sample's time point label indicates: about 28 days (+/-7) after the second vaccine dose. AZD1222 recipients with second doses at about 4 weeks or about 12 weeks were pooled, because spike-specific TCR depth and breadth did not differ between schedules. Samples from vaccinated people were obtained from the UK trials COV001 and COV002, which included a single-blind randomized controlled phase 2/3 trial of AZD1222 (ChAdOx1 nCoV-19) in healthy adults. For TCRbeta chain sequencing, PBMC samples from trial participants were taken at day 0 and at day 28 after the second dose. The material sequenced was peripheral blood, taken 28 days after the second AZD1222 dose. The origin of this receptor is an adult who received the AZD1222 COVID-19 vaccine.

The CDR3 sequence is CASSLGGLGGNTIYF. The bases read TGTGCCAGCAGCTTAGGAGGGTTAGGGGGAAACACCATATATTTT. This receptor chain uses TRBV7-2 and TRBJ1-3; the D gene is unclear. The CDR3 spans 15 residues, from the cysteine through the phenylalanine. Just the 45-base CDR3 DNA is kept, in frame starting at base 1. V and J are truncated by 1 base and 4 bases respectively, leaving an intervening sequence of 11 bases. The CDR1 and CDR2 encoded by the germline V gene are SGHTA and FQGNSA.